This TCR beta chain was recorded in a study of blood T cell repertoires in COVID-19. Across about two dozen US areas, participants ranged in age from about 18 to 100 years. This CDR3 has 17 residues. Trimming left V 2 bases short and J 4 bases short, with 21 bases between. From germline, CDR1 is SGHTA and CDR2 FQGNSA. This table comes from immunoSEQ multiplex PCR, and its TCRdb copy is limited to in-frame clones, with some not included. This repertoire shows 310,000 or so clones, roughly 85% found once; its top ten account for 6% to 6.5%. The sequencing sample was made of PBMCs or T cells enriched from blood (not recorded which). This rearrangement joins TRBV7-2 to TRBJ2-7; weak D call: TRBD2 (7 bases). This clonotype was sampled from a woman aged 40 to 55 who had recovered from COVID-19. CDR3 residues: CASSLNPIGGSGYEQYF. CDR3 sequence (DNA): TGTGCCAGCAGCTTAAACCCCATAGGGGGTAGCGGGTACGAGCAGTACTTC.